The 31 T cell receptor beta chains given below trace back to one sample, sequenced in a study of cytomegalovirus exposure and HLA in healthy donors. Researchers ran the PCR with 60 Vbeta and 13 Jbeta primers. The assay was immunoSEQ multiplex PCR, and TCRdb's table has in-frame clones only and misses some. This table has over 45,000 clones, roughly four fifths appearing once. Sequencing input: PBMCs. The origin of the receptors is a boy younger than 18 in good health and CMV-seropositive.

The chain couples TRBV25-1 to TRBJ1-1; D is uncertain. Germline V gene sequence: CDR1 MGHDK, CDR2 SYGVNS. The ends were cut back, 4 bases at V and 12 bases at J, with 18 bases in the middle. CDR3 length equals 13 residues. The CDR3 is CASSVDIQDGTFF. The CDR3 DNA follows: TGTGCCAGCAGTGTTGATATTCAGGACGGGACTTTCTTT.

As DNA, the CDR3 is TGTGCCAGCAGTCCGGGACTAGCGAGGGATACGCAGTATTTT. Translation gives CASSPGLARDTQYF. The chain couples TRBV11-3 to TRBJ2-3; 10 bases are a match to TRBD2. CDR1 is SGHNT and CDR2 is YENEEA in the germline V gene. The J segment lost 6 bases and the V segment lost 6 bases, leaving 6 bases of the junction unmatched. The CDR3 totals 14 residues.

The J gene is TRBJ1-2, the V gene TRBV19; 8 positions match TRBD1. Germline V gene data show CDR1 as LNHDA and CDR2 as SQIVND (reference sequence). The J segment lost 5 bases and the V segment lost 3 bases, leaving 5 bases of the junction unmatched. CDR3 length equals 14 residues. The CDR3 region has the DNA TGTGCCAGTAGTATCCCCGACAGGGGATATGGCTACACCTTC. Its translation is CASSIPDRGYGYTF.

This chain joins TRBV6-6 and TRBJ1-3, with D unclear. V lost 0 bases, J lost 2 bases, and 11 bases lay in between. CDR1 is MNHNY, CDR2 SVGAGI, per germline (reference sequence). CDR3 length: 16 residues. The CDR3 sequence is CASSYSSPSAGNTIYF. In DNA, the CDR3 is TGTGCCAGCAGTTACTCGAGTCCTTCGGCTGGAAACACCATATATTTT.

The V and J genes are TRBV14 and TRBJ2-3; 8 nucleotides line up with TRBD1. The germline gives CDR1 SGHDN, CDR2 FVKESK. This CDR3 contains 15 residues. V shed 1 base and J 3 bases; nucleotides not matched to a gene: 3. CDR3 region: CASSQGTGRTDTQYF. CDR3 nucleotide sequence: TGTGCCAGCAGCCAAGGGACAGGGCGGACAGATACGCAGTATTTT.

The chain carries TRBV10-3 and TRBJ1-1, with D perhaps matching TRBD1 (5 bases). Germline-derived CDR1 and CDR2 are ENHRY and SYGVKD. There are 12 residues in the CDR3. V was shortened by 5 bases and J by 8 bases, with 12 bases between the two germline ends. The CDR3 protein is CAISSGPLEAFF. The CDR3 nucleotides are TGTGCCATCAGTTCAGGGCCCCTCGAAGCTTTCTTT.

The chain links TRBV2 to TRBJ1-1, with D hard to call. The CDR3 has 11 amino acids. Trimming pared 4 bases from V and 6 bases from J, leaving 6 bases between. Germline V lookup: CDR1 SNHLY, CDR2 FYNNEI. The CDR3 bases are TGTGCCAGCAGTGTTCGTGCTGAAGCTTTCTTT. It translates to CASSVRAEAFF.

This clone has just one count. The CDR3 region is CASSEGTGGAVGELFF. Written as DNA, the CDR3 is TGTGCCAGCAGTGAAGGGACAGGGGGCGCGGTCGGGGAGCTGTTTTTT. V usage is TRBV6-1 and J usage is TRBJ2-2, with 11 positions matching TRBD1. CDR3 size: 16 residues. CDR1 is MNHNS, CDR2 SASEGT, per germline. Losses at the gene ends were 1 base for V and 7 bases for J; bases not matched to a gene: 5.

As regards this clone: The same CDR3 arises from other DNA sequences in this sample as well. The chain has TRBV7-3 and TRBJ2-3; 8 bases line up with TRBD2. Unmatched junction bases numbered 3, after V lost 5 bases and J lost 2 bases. This CDR3 spans 14 amino acids. Germline loops: CDR1 SGHTA, CDR2 FQGTGA. CDR3 amino acids: CASSPGGPTDTQYF. The CDR3 DNA follows: TGTGCCAGCAGCCCGGGGGGGCCCACAGATACGCAGTATTTT.

This chain uses TRBV6-5 with TRBJ1-5, with 8 bases matching TRBD1. Germline CDR1 and CDR2: MNHEY and SVGAGI. This CDR3 has 15 residues. V was clipped by 5 bases and J by 4 bases; unmatched bases: 7. CDR3 amino acids: CASSPGTGGNQPQHF. Written as DNA, the CDR3 is TGTGCCAGCAGTCCTGGGACAGGTGGTAATCAGCCCCAGCATTTT.

V is TRBV11-1 and J is TRBJ2-3; TRBD2 might be the D (6 bases). Germline V gene sequence: CDR1 SGHAT, CDR2 FQDESV (reference sequence). V gave up 3 bases and J gave up 2 bases, with 12 bases separating them. This CDR3 is 15 amino acids long. CDR3 sequence reads: CASSFRGLITDTQYF. In nucleotides, the CDR3 is TGTGCCAGCAGCTTCCGGGGACTGATCACAGATACGCAGTATTTT.

V gene TRBV9 combines with J gene TRBJ1-6; D is ambiguous. The CDR3 extends over 15 amino acids. Germline-derived CDR1 and CDR2 are SGDLS and YYNGEE. Trimming pared 9 bases from V and 0 bases from J, leaving 13 bases between. CDR3: CATSKESSYNSPLHF. The CDR3 nucleotides read TGTGCCACCTCTAAGGAGAGCTCCTATAATTCACCCCTCCACTTT.

The chain links TRBV6-5 to TRBJ1-5, with D possibly TRBD1 on 6 matching bases. Germline assignment: CDR1 MNHEY and CDR2 SVGAGI. Deletions cut 8 bases from V and 8 bases from J, with 13 bases between. This CDR3 spans 12 amino acids. The chain's CDR3 is CASFGTLKPQHF. In DNA form, the CDR3 reads TGTGCCAGCTTCGGGACACTGAAGCCCCAGCATTTT.

V and J are TRBV5-4 and TRBJ2-2; TRBD2 is a possible D gene (5 bases). Germline V gene lookup returns CDR1 SGHNT and CDR2 YYREEE (reference sequence). V was clipped by 5 bases and J by 2 bases, with 13 bases between them. This CDR3 is 15 amino acids long. The CDR3 loop reads CASSLVAYNTGELFF. The CDR3, as DNA: TGTGCCAGCAGTCTTGTAGCGTATAACACCGGGGAGCTGTTTTTT.

V gene TRBV21-1 combines with J gene TRBJ2-7; TRBD2, the D gene given by the table, was not confirmed from the DNA. TRBV21-1 is tagged as a pseudogene. The CDR3 loop spans 16 amino acids. The CDR3 nucleotides read TGTGCCATCCGGACTAGCGGGGGGCAAAAATCCTACGAGCAGTACTTC. This codes for CAIRTSGGQKSYEQYF.

This clone was detected a few times. V gene TRBV6-1 combines with J gene TRBJ1-5, with TRBD1 identical over 10 bases. V lost 4 bases, J lost 2 bases, and 5 bases stayed unmatched. This CDR3 contains 16 residues. Germline-derived CDR1 and CDR2 are MNHNS and SASEGT. The CDR3, as DNA: TGTGCCAGCAGTGCGACCGGGACAGGGGGCAATCAGCCCCAGCATTTT. Its translation: CASSATGTGGNQPQHF.

The chain is built from TRBV7-9 and TRBJ1-5; a possible D gene is TRBD1 (5 bases). This CDR3 comprises 14 residues. Trimming took off 1 base at V and 2 bases at J, with 6 bases between the two ends. Per germline, CDR1 SEHNR and CDR2 FQNEAQ (reference sequence). CDR3 in DNA: TGTGCCAGCAGCTTAGAAGGGGGCAATCAGCCCCAGCATTTT. This encodes CASSLEGGNQPQHF.

V and J are TRBV6-5 and TRBJ1-1; no clear D. CDR3 length equals 14 residues. Germline loops: CDR1 MNHEY, CDR2 SVGAGI. Trimming took off 6 bases at V and 1 base at J, with 12 bases between the two ends. Here the CDR3 reads CASSPVGRNTEAFF. The DNA of the CDR3 is TGTGCCAGCAGCCCTGTGGGGAGGAACACTGAAGCTTTCTTT.

The V and J genes are TRBV7-2 and TRBJ2-3, with 14 bases lining up with TRBD2. Germline V lookup: CDR1 SGHTA, CDR2 FQGNSA. J gave up 1 base and V 5 bases, and 2 bases lay outside the gene matches. CDR3 length equals 16 residues. The CDR3 protein is CASSTTSGGGTDTQYF. CDR3 nucleotide sequence: TGTGCCAGCAGCACGACTAGCGGGGGGGGCACAGATACGCAGTATTTT.

This clone was observed a few times. This rearrangement joins TRBV4-1 to TRBJ1-6; D not resolved. Trimming took off 0 bases at V and 10 bases at J, with 4 bases between the two ends. The CDR3 has 12 residues. Germline V CDR1 and CDR2: MGHRA, YSYEKL. The CDR3 here is CASSQDISPLHF. The CDR3 DNA is TGCGCCAGCAGCCAAGATATCTCACCCCTCCACTTT.

The V gene is TRBV15, the J gene TRBJ1-5, with 8 bases identical to TRBD1. CDR3 length: 15 amino acids. Germline CDR1 is LNHNV and CDR2 is YYDKDF (reference sequence). The junction had 9 bases not matched to a gene; V was cut back by 2 bases and J by 9 bases. CDR3 sequence (DNA): TGTGCCACCAGCAGATCACAGGGGGGGGTAAGGCCCCAGCATTTT. It encodes CATSRSQGGVRPQHF.

V and J are TRBV6-1 and TRBJ2-7; TRBD1 aligns across 11 bases. The ends lost 5 bases at V and 4 bases at J; junction bases unmatched: 4. Germline CDR1 MNHNS, CDR2 SASEGT. The CDR3 runs to 14 residues. The CDR3 coding sequence is TGTGCCAGCAGTTCCGGACAGGGGGCGTACGAGCAGTACTTC. This gives the protein CASSSGQGAYEQYF.

The rearrangement joins TRBV6-1 to TRBJ2-7; 9 positions match TRBD1. The J segment lost 7 bases and the V segment lost 4 bases, leaving 11 bases of the junction unmatched. The length of the CDR3 is 15 residues. CDR1 is MNHNS, CDR2 SASEGT, per germline. DNA for the CDR3: TGTGCCAGCAGTGTGTCGACAGGGGGGGCGATGGAGCAGTACTTC. Protein: CASSVSTGGAMEQYF.

This clone was seen once. This chain connects TRBV7-2 to TRBJ2-5; no clear D. This CDR3 region has 13 residues. CDR1 is SGHTA and CDR2 is FQGNSA in the germline V gene. The V end was cut by 4 bases, the J end by 5 bases, with 11 bases between. The CDR3 DNA sequence: TGTGCCAGCAGCTGGCCCCCTAGGGAGACCCAGTACTTC. This translates into CASSWPPRETQYF.

A few counts support this clone. J is TRBJ1-1 and V is TRBV25-1, with D maybe TRBD1 (6 bases). The V and J ends lost 5 bases and 1 base respectively, with 11 bases between them. CDR3 length: 14 amino acids. CDR1 MGHDK and CDR2 SYGVNS come from the germline V gene. The CDR3 region is CASSLQGPNTEAFF. CDR3 in DNA: TGTGCCAGCAGTCTCCAGGGGCCGAACACTGAAGCTTTCTTT.

The CDR3 nucleotides are TGTGCCAGCACCCAGACTAGCTCGAGGACCCAGTACTTC. Translation: CASTQTSSRTQYF. The rearrangement links TRBV7-9 to TRBJ2-5; 7 bases fit TRBD2. V lost 7 bases and J lost 7; bases outside the gene matches: 9. The CDR3 runs 13 residues. The V gene's germline CDR1 is SEHNR and CDR2 FQNEAQ (reference sequence).

This chain joins TRBV4-1 and TRBJ1-2, with TRBD1 matching over 8 bases. J gave up 6 bases and V 3 bases, and 6 bases lay outside the gene matches. The germline V gene has CDR1 MGHRA and CDR2 YSYEKL. The CDR3 runs to 14 residues. This CDR3 is CASSHQGQVNGYTF. The CDR3 DNA reads as TGCGCCAGCAGCCATCAGGGACAGGTAAATGGCTACACCTTC.

In DNA, the CDR3 is TGTGCCAGCAGCGTATCCGGGACAGCCGATAACTATGGCTACACCTTC. This translates into CASSVSGTADNYGYTF. This chain connects TRBV9 to TRBJ1-2; 7 bases line up with TRBD1. Trimming cost V 1 base and J 1 base; bases outside gene matches: 7. The CDR3 extends over 16 amino acids. Germline V lookup: CDR1 SGDLS, CDR2 YYNGEE.

The gene calls are TRBV4-1 and TRBJ2-1; the match to TRBD1 covers 10 bases. Trimming cost V 1 base and J 8 bases; bases outside gene matches: 2. CDR3 length: 14 residues. The germline gives CDR1 MGHRA, CDR2 YSYEKL. In nucleotides, the CDR3 is TGCGCCAGCAGCCAAGGACAGGGGGCCCATGAGCAGTTCTTC. Residues: CASSQGQGAHEQFF.

This clone was recorded once. The V call is TRBV6-6, the J call TRBJ2-5; TRBD2 matches 9 bases. CDR1 is MNHNY, CDR2 SVGAGI, per germline (reference sequence). The CDR3 is 15 amino acids. Trimming at V came to 4 bases and at J to 3 bases, leaving 6 bases not matched to a gene. CDR3 sequence: CASSSEASGEETQYF. The CDR3, as DNA: TGTGCCAGCAGTTCGGAGGCTAGCGGGGAAGAGACCCAGTACTTC.

The chain couples TRBV7-8 to TRBJ1-5; TRBD1 matches at 10 bases. V shed 5 bases and J 0 bases; nucleotides not matched to a gene: 13. The CDR3 runs to 19 residues. Germline V gene data show CDR1 as SGHVS and CDR2 as FQNEAQ. This chain's CDR3 is CASSTDRDRGLYSNQPQHF. CDR3 DNA sequence: TGTGCCAGCAGCACCGACCGGGACAGGGGATTATATAGCAATCAGCCCCAGCATTTT.